This TCR beta chain was observed in a study of cytomegalovirus exposure and HLA in healthy donors. Study-level information: Approximately 200 million T cells yielded around 120 million unique TCR beta sequences in earlier analysis.

Germline CDR1 reads SGHTA; CDR2 reads FQGNSA. This CDR3 is 15 amino acids long. Trimming took off 1 base at V and 7 bases at J, with 13 bases between the two ends. The PCR contained 60 Vbeta and 13 Jbeta primers. The table came from immunoSEQ multiplex PCR; TCRdb's copy has only in-frame clones and leaves some out. In the table there are about 160,000 clones, about 72% of which are singletons. The gene calls are TRBV7-2 and TRBJ1-4; D is perhaps TRBD1 (5 bases). This clonotype originated in a man between 45 and 60 years old in good health and CMV-seropositive. Sequencing was carried out using PBMCs. CDR3: CASSLEAGRGEKLFF. The CDR3 DNA reads as TGTGCCAGCAGCTTAGAAGCAGGGAGGGGTGAAAAACTGTTTTTT. The whole variable domain, filled in from reference TRBV7-2 and TRBJ1-4, reads GAGVSQSPSNKVTEKGKDVELRCDPISGHTALYWYRQSLGQGLEFLIYFQGNSAPDKSGLPSDRFSAERTGGSVSTLTIQRTQQEDSAVYLCASSLEAGRGEKLFFGSGTQLSVL.